This T cell receptor beta chain originates from a study of blood T cell repertoires in COVID-19. Across the whole study: The analysed material was cDNA or gDNA that came from T cells, B-cell-depleted T cells, or PBMCs.

In the original processing: Researchers report that nucleated cell counts were estimated from reference gene primer amplification. Using immunoSEQ multiplex PCR, the repertoire was profiled, and TCRdb retains in-frame clones only, with some absent. D and trimming come from the DNA, and the V and J calls and clone size come from that table. The sample includes approximately 260,000 clones, around nine tenths of them seen just once. The CDR3 extends over 16 amino acids. The V and J ends lost 2 bases and 4 bases, in that order; junction bases with no gene match: 8. Germline V gives CDR1 MDHEN, CDR2 SYDVKM. Cohort assignment relied on participant-reported clinical history. Two negative PCRs, clearance, or symptom resolution characterized the recovered Cohort 3 donors.

The sequence was collected from a young woman who had recovered from COVID-19. The rearrangement links TRBV28 to TRBJ2-1, with TRBD2 matching 7 bases. The sample comprised PBMCs or T cells enriched from blood (not recorded which). The CDR3 spells CASSLVASGFYNEQFF. The CDR3, as DNA: TGTGCCAGCAGTTTAGTGGCTAGCGGTTTTTACAATGAGCAGTTCTTC.